This T cell receptor beta chain was sequenced for a study of T cell repertoires in cytomegalovirus infection. Study-level background: HLA-B-restricted CMV epitopes that are well studied were used alongside recently identified HLA-C-restricted ones. Shared public TCR beta signatures pointed to both CMV infection and a matching HLA type. Study observations and caveats: Ex vivo responses were dominated by HLA-C-restricted CMV-specific TCR beta clonotypes. Cumulated frequencies of public TCR beta families served to identify carriers of CMV plus the relevant HLA.

TCRdb reanalysed the reads using MiXCR and keeps one entry per CDR3 protein. The repertoire consists of 700,000 to 850,000 distinct CDR3 sequences, with about 30% occurring once and the leading ten covering around 12%. Germline V gives CDR1 MNHGY, CDR2 SAAAGT. The CDR3 is 14 residues long. V dropped 7 bases and J dropped 4; count of bases not matched to a gene: 3. On this clonotype itself: The antigen remains unidentified.

This TCR was recovered from a human donor in good health (CMV status not recorded). Some clones in this sample may be carry-over from other donors' samples. The chain carries TRBV6-8 and TRBJ2-1; 11 bases fit TRBD2. Sequenced material: cultured CD8+ T cells from PBMCs, taken from culture after CMV antigen stimulation. CDR3 residues: CASTIAGGYNEQFF. CDR3 DNA: TGTGCCAGCACTATAGCGGGGGGGTACAATGAGCAGTTCTTC.